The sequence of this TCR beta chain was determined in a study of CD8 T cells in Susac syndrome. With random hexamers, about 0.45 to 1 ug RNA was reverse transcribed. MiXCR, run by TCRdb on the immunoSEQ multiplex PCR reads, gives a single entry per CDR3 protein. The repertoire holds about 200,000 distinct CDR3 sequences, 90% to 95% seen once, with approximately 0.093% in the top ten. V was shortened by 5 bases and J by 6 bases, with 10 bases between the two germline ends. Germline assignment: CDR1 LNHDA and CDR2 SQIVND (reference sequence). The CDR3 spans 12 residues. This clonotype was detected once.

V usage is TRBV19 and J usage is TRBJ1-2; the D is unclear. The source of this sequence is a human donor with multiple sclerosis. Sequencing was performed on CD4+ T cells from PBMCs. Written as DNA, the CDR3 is TGTGCCAGTAGTGGTCAGGTCGATGGCTACACCTTC. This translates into CASSGQVDGYTF.